One sample yielded the 32 T cell receptor beta chains listed below, sequenced in a study of control samples from healthy donors and cancer patients. Sequencing used immunoSEQ multiplex PCR; TCRdb keeps in-frame clones, though not all of them. Of 98,000 or so clones listed, roughly nine tenths are singletons. The sequenced sample consisted of blood. The source is a woman aged 70-85 years in good health.

The CDR3 loop reads CASSYARGNSPLHF. CDR3 nucleotide sequence: TGTGCCAGCAGTTACGCCAGGGGAAATTCACCCCTCCACTTT. V and J are TRBV6-5 and TRBJ1-6; TRBD1 might be the D (6 bases). This CDR3 contains 14 residues. The V and J ends lost 2 bases and 7 bases respectively, with 9 bases between them. Looked up from germline, CDR1 is MNHEY and CDR2 is SVGAGI.

Concerning this clone itself: The same CDR3 is also encoded by other DNA sequences in this sample. This sequence joins TRBV5-4 and TRBJ2-3; D gene ambiguous. Trimming shortened V by 1 base and J by 0 bases, and 0 bases separated the two germline ends. The germline V gene has CDR1 SGHNT and CDR2 YYREEE (reference sequence). The CDR3 runs 12 residues. CDR3 region: CASSLSTDTQYF. CDR3 bases: TGTGCCAGCAGCTTGAGCACAGATACGCAGTATTTT.

The chain has TRBV5-1 and TRBJ1-1, with D tentatively TRBD1 (5 bases). V was shortened by 4 bases and J by 9 bases, with 22 bases between the two germline ends. In germline, CDR1 is SGHRS, CDR2 YFSETQ. The CDR3 loop spans 15 amino acids. Here the CDR3 reads CASSPGIGTSTQAFF. The CDR3 DNA is TGCGCCAGCAGCCCGGGCATCGGGACTTCCACACAAGCTTTCTTT.

V gene TRBV30 combines with J gene TRBJ1-4; D not certain. Germline V gene sequence: CDR1 GTSNPN, CDR2 SVGIG (reference sequence). V was cut by 0 bases and J by 5 bases, with 13 bases left in between. CDR3 length: 15 amino acids. The CDR3 here is CAWSVQGRQNEKLFF. The CDR3 DNA is TGTGCCTGGAGTGTACAAGGACGGCAAAATGAAAAACTGTTTTTT.

The chain combines TRBV3-1 (or the pseudogene TRBV3-2) with TRBJ1-1, with a tentative D call TRBD1 (6 bases). V lost 5 bases to trimming and J lost 2 bases, with 9 bases between them. The CDR3 runs to 13 residues. Germline V gene data show CDR1 as LGHDT and CDR2 as YNNKEL (reference sequence). This CDR3 is CASSFRGNTEAFF. CDR3 sequence (DNA): TGTGCCAGCAGCTTCAGGGGAAACACTGAAGCTTTCTTT.

This clone was recorded only once. The rearrangement joins TRBV7-2 to TRBJ1-2; D unclear. V dropped 0 bases and J dropped 5 bases, with 10 bases sitting between them. Looked up from germline, CDR1 is SGHTA and CDR2 is FQGNSA. The CDR3 has 14 amino acids. In DNA form, the CDR3 reads TGTGCCAGCAGCTTAGCAGCAAACCGATATGGCTACACCTTC. Amino acid sequence: CASSLAANRYGYTF.

The genes are TRBV4-1 and TRBJ2-2; D assignment may be TRBD1 or TRBD2 (5 bases each). Germline loops: CDR1 MGHRA, CDR2 YSYEKL. The CDR3 sequence is 18 residues long. Trimming took 1 base from V and 4 from J, leaving 19 bases between them. Here the CDR3 reads CASSQVYGARRGTGELFF. Here the CDR3 DNA reads TGCGCCAGCAGCCAAGTTTATGGGGCCCGCCGGGGCACCGGGGAGCTGTTTTTT.

The chain employs TRBV10-2 and TRBJ2-1; D gene ambiguous. Germline lookup yields CDR1 WSHSY and CDR2 SAAADI. This CDR3 contains 14 residues. V lost 10 bases, J lost 3 bases, and 16 bases lay in between. CDR3 DNA: TGCGCCACCGTAGACTTTGCAAGCTACAATGAGCAGTTCTTC. Amino acid sequence: CATVDFASYNEQFF.

The rearrangement uses TRBV5-1 and TRBJ1-6, with 9 bases lining up with TRBD1. The CDR3 extends over 17 amino acids. After removal of 4 bases from V and 9 bases from J, the junction contained 14 bases not matched to a gene. The germline CDR1 and CDR2 sequences are SGHRS and YFSETQ. CDR3 coding DNA: TGCGCCAGCAGCCCTACCCCGGGACAGGGATCAAGTTCACCCCTCCACTTT. Residues: CASSPTPGQGSSSPLHF.

The gene calls are TRBV5-1 and TRBJ1-1, with 8 bases fitting TRBD1. The length of the CDR3 is 20 residues. The ends lost 4 bases at V and 0 bases at J; junction bases unmatched: 20. Germline-derived CDR1 and CDR2 are SGHRS and YFSETQ. The CDR3 region has the DNA TGCGCCAGCAGCAATTATTACCCGGGACAGGCTCAATTCTTGAACACTGAAGCTTTCTTT. It specifies CASSNYYPGQAQFLNTEAFF.

This chain uses TRBV19 with TRBJ1-2, with 11 bases that match TRBD1. The CDR3 runs 13 residues. CDR1 is LNHDA, CDR2 SQIVND, per germline (reference sequence). V shed 9 bases and J 8 bases; nucleotides not matched to a gene: 8. The CDR3 here is CASRGQGAVGYTF. The DNA for the CDR3 is TGTGCCAGCAGAGGACAGGGGGCGGTAGGCTACACCTTC.

This clone was counted once. This rearrangement joins TRBV4-1 to TRBJ1-5; possibly TRBD1 for D (5 bases). Germline V gene data show CDR1 as MGHRA and CDR2 as YSYEKL. Trimming took off 2 bases at V and 6 bases at J, with 17 bases between the two ends. The CDR3 is 16 amino acids. The CDR3 DNA follows: TGCGCCAGCAGCCAATCCCCCCGGGGGATGTTTCAGCCCCAGCATTTT. Its protein product is CASSQSPRGMFQPQHF.

The chain carries TRBV3-1 (or the pseudogene TRBV3-2) and TRBJ1-1; 7 nucleotides agree with TRBD1. Germline V gene lookup returns CDR1 LGHDT and CDR2 YNNKEL (reference sequence). The V gene end was trimmed by 4 bases and the J gene end by 2 bases; junction bases not matched to a gene: 16. The CDR3 extends over 18 amino acids. The CDR3: CASSRGRRQGSQNTEAFF. The CDR3 DNA sequence: TGTGCCAGCAGCCGAGGAAGGAGACAGGGCTCTCAAAACACTGAAGCTTTCTTT.

The chain couples TRBV19 to TRBJ1-6; tentatively, D is TRBD1 (6 bases). The germline gives CDR1 LNHDA, CDR2 SQIVND (reference sequence). The CDR3 totals 12 residues. Trimming cost V 7 bases and J 8 bases, with 9 bases left between them. The CDR3 nucleotides are TGTGCCAGTAAACAGGGCCATTCACCCCTCCACTTT. It is translated as CASKQGHSPLHF.

The V call is TRBV7-9, the J call TRBJ1-1; D is unclear. Germline V gene lookup returns CDR1 SEHNR and CDR2 FQNEAQ (reference sequence). The CDR3 consists of 15 residues. The V end was cut by 5 bases, the J end by 1 base, with 14 bases between. CDR3 sequence reads: CASSARTIQNTEAFF. The CDR3 DNA is TGTGCCAGCAGCGCCAGGACCATACAGAACACTGAAGCTTTCTTT. Full variable domain (missing parts from reference TRBV7-9 and TRBJ1-1): DTGVSQNPRHKITKRGQNVTFRCDPISEHNRLYWYRQTLGQGPEFLTYFQNEAQLEKSRLLSDRFSAERPKGSFSTLEIQRTEQGDSAMYLCASSARTIQNTEAFFGQGTRLTVV.

CDR3 coding DNA: TGCGCCAGCAAACAATCCTTGGAACTAGCGAAAGAGCAGTACTTC. Encoded protein: CASKQSLELAKEQYF. The V gene is TRBV5-1, the J gene TRBJ2-7; 7 nucleotides match TRBD2. Trimming cost V 6 bases and J 7 bases; bases outside gene matches: 16. This CDR3 is built from 15 residues. The germline V gene encodes CDR1 SGHRS and CDR2 YFSETQ.

V gene TRBV18 combines with J gene TRBJ1-2; D is undetermined. The germline V and J ends were trimmed by 4 bases and 2 bases, with 14 bases remaining between them. The germline V gene has CDR1 KGHSH and CDR2 LQKENI. The CDR3 totals 15 residues. CDR3 in amino acids: CASSHVQELNYGYTF. The CDR3 coding sequence is TGTGCCAGCTCACATGTCCAGGAGCTAAACTATGGCTACACCTTC.

J is TRBJ2-1 and V is TRBV10-3, with 9 bases identical to TRBD1. V lost 11 bases and J lost 8; bases outside the gene matches: 13. The CDR3 has 14 residues. Germline loops: CDR1 ENHRY, CDR2 SYGVKD. CDR3 region: CASSGTGRVDEQFF. In DNA form, the CDR3 reads TGTGCCTCTTCCGGGACAGGGCGGGTTGATGAGCAGTTCTTC.

The V gene is TRBV9, the J gene TRBJ1-2; possible D gene TRBD1, 5 bases. Germline V gene lookup returns CDR1 SGDLS and CDR2 YYNGEE. V lost 1 base and J lost 6, with 16 bases in between. This CDR3 has 15 residues. CDR3 bases: TGTGCCAGCAGCGTATCAGGCGGGGCGATGCATGGCTACACCTTC. Translation: CASSVSGGAMHGYTF. Based on the CDR3 plus reference TRBV9 and TRBJ1-2, the full variable domain is DSGVTQTPKHLITATGQRVTLRCSPRSGDLSVYWYQQSLDQGLQFLIQYYNGEERAKGNILERFSAQQFPDLHSELNLSSLELGDSALYFCASSVSGGAMHGYTFGSGTRLTVV.

V gene TRBV5-6 combines with J gene TRBJ2-1, with D possibly being TRBD2 (5 bases). Trimming pared 5 bases from V and 6 bases from J, leaving 12 bases between. Germline V CDR1 and CDR2: SGHDT, YYEEEE. The CDR3 sequence is 13 residues long. CDR3 loop: CASSPGRGNEQFF. The CDR3 DNA reads as TGTGCCAGCAGTCCTGGACGGGGCAATGAGCAGTTCTTC.

The chain employs TRBV29-1 and TRBJ1-1; 9 bases map to TRBD1. The CDR3 has 13 residues. V gave up 4 bases and J gave up 0 bases; unmatched junction bases: 0. Germline-derived CDR1 and CDR2 are SQVTM and ANQGSEA. CDR3 DNA sequence: TGCAGCGTTGGGACAGGGGTGAACACTGAAGCTTTCTTT. This sequence encodes CSVGTGVNTEAFF.

About this clone itself: The identical CDR3 is also encoded by other nucleotide sequences in the sample. The chain is built from TRBV19 and TRBJ1-5, with TRBD1 matching over 11 bases. The length of the CDR3 is 13 residues. Unmatched junction bases numbered 2, after V lost 7 bases and J lost 6 bases. CDR1 is LNHDA, CDR2 SQIVND, per germline (reference sequence). CDR3 sequence (DNA): TGTGCCAGTACCGGGACAGGGGGTCAGCCCCAGCATTTT. Translating it yields CASTGTGGQPQHF.

The CDR3 DNA sequence: TGTGCCAGCAGTGAAGCAATATACCAAGAGACCCAGTACTTC. Its protein is CASSEAIYQETQYF. The chain is built from TRBV6-1 and TRBJ2-5; D uncertain. CDR3 length equals 14 residues. V was pared by 0 bases and J by 0 bases, with 5 bases between. The germline CDR1 and CDR2 sequences are MNHNS and SASEGT.

About this clone: One junction end disagrees with the germline gene, perhaps due to a read error. This chain links TRBV29-1 with TRBJ1-5; D ambiguous. The germline V gene has CDR1 SQVTM and CDR2 ANQGSEA. The CDR3 is made up of 13 amino acids. The CDR3 nucleotides read TGCAGCGCCATACACGGAACGAATCAGCTCCAGCATTTT. Translation: CSAIHGTNQLQHF. The full variable domain, with the rest looked up from reference TRBV29-1 and TRBJ1-5, is SAVISQKPSRDICQRGTSLTIQCQVDSQVTMMFWYRQQPGQSLTLIATANQGSEATYESGFVIDKFPISRPNLTFSTLTVSNMSPEDSSIYLCSAIHGTNQLQHFGDGTRLSIL.

The chain uses TRBV6-5 and TRBJ2-1; D remains unclear. The CDR3 contains 13 residues. Germline values: CDR1 MNHEY, CDR2 SVGAGI. Trimming removed 7 bases from V and 3 bases from J, with 10 bases in between. The CDR3 coding sequence is TGTGCCAGCATCAGTAAAGGCTACAATGAGCAGTTCTTC. This gives the protein CASISKGYNEQFF.

The chain combines TRBV5-5 with TRBJ2-7, with 10 positions matching TRBD1. Germline values: CDR1 SGHKS, CDR2 YYEKEE (reference sequence). This CDR3 has 14 residues. Trimming removed 6 bases from V and 1 base from J; junction bases left unmatched: 4. CDR3 coding DNA: TGTGCCAGCAAGGGACAGGGGACTTCCTACGAGCAGTACTTC. Protein product: CASKGQGTSYEQYF.

The V gene is TRBV11-2, the J gene TRBJ2-1; no definite D call. Trimming pared 2 bases from V and 2 bases from J, leaving 19 bases between. Germline assignment: CDR1 SGHAT and CDR2 FQNNGV. This CDR3 has 18 residues. CDR3 sequence: CASSLFAGSPSPYNEQFF. CDR3 DNA: TGTGCCAGCAGCTTATTCGCAGGCAGCCCGTCACCCTACAATGAGCAGTTCTTC.

The V call is TRBV11-2, the J call TRBJ1-1; possible D gene TRBD1, 5 bases. This CDR3 has 13 amino acids. CDR1 and CDR2 (germline): SGHAT, FQNNGV. With 5 bases removed from V and 7 bases from J, the gap between germline ends came to 14 bases. The CDR3, as DNA: TGTGCCAGCAGCCCCGGGGCGATCGGTGAAGCTTTCTTT. This translates into CASSPGAIGEAFF.

This clone was detected once. The genes are TRBV5-4 and TRBJ2-2; 7 bases line up with TRBD1. The junction had 3 bases not matched to a gene; V was cut back by 3 bases and J by 1 base. CDR1 SGHNT and CDR2 YYREEE come from the germline V gene (reference sequence). The CDR3 spans 15 residues. CDR3 coding DNA: TGTGCCAGCAGCTCACAGGGGTTGAACACCGGGGAGCTGTTTTTT. Translated: CASSSQGLNTGELFF. Based on the CDR3 plus reference TRBV5-4 and TRBJ2-2, the full variable domain is ETGVTQSPTHLIKTRGQQVTLRCSSQSGHNTVSWYQQALGQGPQFIFQYYREEENGRGNFPPRFSGLQFPNYSSELNVNALELDDSALYLCASSSQGLNTGELFFGEGSRLTVL.

V is TRBV18 and J is TRBJ1-1; 8 positions agree with TRBD1. The ends lost 3 bases at V and 2 bases at J; junction bases unmatched: 8. The V gene's germline CDR1 is KGHSH and CDR2 LQKENI. This CDR3 contains 16 residues. The CDR3 DNA sequence: TGTGCCAGCTCACCGCTACAGGGGGAGATTAACACTGAAGCTTTCTTT. It specifies CASSPLQGEINTEAFF. Combining the CDR3 with reference TRBV18 and TRBJ1-1 gives the whole variable domain NAGVMQNPRHLVRRRGQEARLRCSPMKGHSHVYWYRQLPEEGLKFMVYLQKENIIDESGMPKERFSAEFPKEGPSILRIQQVVRGDSAAYFCASSPLQGEINTEAFFGQGTRLTVV.

The chain employs TRBV24-1 and TRBJ1-1; 10 positions match TRBD1. Trimming removed 5 bases from V and 3 bases from J; junction bases left unmatched: 11. The length of the CDR3 is 17 residues. Germline lookup yields CDR1 KGHDR and CDR2 SFDVKD. The CDR3 nucleotides read TGTGCCACCAGTGCCACTGGACCGGGACAGGGGTACACTGAAGCTTTCTTT. This encodes CATSATGPGQGYTEAFF.

The chain uses TRBV24-1 and TRBJ2-3; D unclear. The CDR3 spans 17 residues. V dropped 4 bases and J dropped 0 bases, with 16 bases sitting between them. The V gene's germline CDR1 is KGHDR and CDR2 SFDVKD. In DNA form, the CDR3 reads TGTGCCACCAGTGAGACTGGCGCTCCAGGTAGCACAGATACGCAGTATTTT. Translating it yields CATSETGAPGSTDTQYF.